These T cell receptor beta chains were read from a single sample in a study of human T cells and chemical hapten exposure. TCRdb re-derived calls from the RACE reads in MiXCR, one entry per CDR3 protein. Among tens of thousands of distinct CDR3 sequences listed, roughly 10% were seen once. The sample consisted of whole blood, taken in connection with sensitization to the hapten diphenylcyclopropenone (DPC). These receptors were taken from a woman in her fifties or sixties with alopecia areata. Some clones in this sample may be carry-over from other donors' samples. The CDR3 runs from the conserved cysteine through the conserved F or W. D genes are given only for firm matches. The size entry is marked missing in some rows and otherwise reads once, few, many or a size class.

TRBJ1-5 | 14 | TRBV9 | . | . | TGTGCCAGCAGCGGCCGGGACGGAAATCAGCCCCAGCATTTT | CASSGRDGNQPQHF
TRBJ1-6 | 15 | TRBV6-5 | . | many | TGTGCCAGCAGTTCCCCCCGGGAGGCGAGGTCACCCCTCCACTTT | CASSSPREARSPLHF
TRBJ2-5 | 16 | TRBV2 | TRBD2 | few | TGTGCCAGCACCTCGTCGAGGCAGGGACTAGGTGGGACCCAGTACTTC | CASTSSRQGLGGTQYF
TRBJ2-1 | 11 | TRBV7-9 | . | medium-sized | TGTGCCAGCAGCTTGCTGAATGAGCAGTTCTTC | CASSLLNEQFF
TRBJ2-1 | 12 | TRBV27 | . | few | TGTGCCAGCAGTTGGAGGGCAGGTGAGCAGTTCTTC | CASSWRAGEQFF
TRBJ2-5 | 15 | TRBV9 | TRBD1 | few | TGTGCCAGCAGCAGAGTGGGACAGCTCCAAGAGACCCAGTACTTC | CASSRVGQLQETQYF
TRBJ2-1 | 13 | TRBV7-7 | TRBD1 | . | TGTGCCAGCAGCGTGGACAGGGGCGATGAGCAGTTCTTC | CASSVDRGDEQFF
TRBJ1-5 | 13 | TRBV27 | TRBD1 | . | TGTGCCAGCACAGGGGGCTTCGGTCAGCCCCAGCATTTT | CASTGGFGQPQHF
TRBJ2-2 | 16 | TRBV5-1 | TRBD1 | . | TGCGCCAGCAGAGAGACAGGGGGCACGGGCACCGGGGAGCTGTTTTTT | CASRETGGTGTGELFF
TRBJ2-7 | 13 | TRBV28 | . | many | TGTGCCAGCAGTTCTTTGACACCATACGAGCAGTACTTC | CASSSLTPYEQYF
TRBJ1-5 | 14 | TRBV6-2/TRBV6-3 | TRBD1 | few | TGTGCCAGCAGTCCGGGACAGCGCAATCAGCCCCAGCATTTT | CASSPGQRNQPQHF
TRBJ1-1 | 12 | TRBV7-2 | . | . | TGTGCCAGCAGCTTAACTGGGACTGAAGCTTTCTTT | CASSLTGTEAFF
TRBJ1-2 | 14 | TRBV29-1 | . | few | TGCAGCGTTGATTCCCGAGGCGGGTACTATGGCTACACCTTC | CSVDSRGGYYGYTF
TRBJ2-7 | 12 | TRBV20-1 | TRBD2 | . | TGCAGTGCTGTCCTAGCGGGAGACGAGCAGTACTTC | CSAVLAGDEQYF
TRBJ1-6 | 14 | TRBV12-3/TRBV12-4 | . | . | TGTGCCAGCAGTCCAGACAGTTATAATTCACCCCTCCACTTT | CASSPDSYNSPLHF
TRBJ1-6 | 15 | TRBV11-2 | TRBD1 | many | TGTGCCAGCAGCTTAGGTGGGACAGAGAATTCACCCCTCCACTTT | CASSLGGTENSPLHF
TRBJ2-5 | 18 | TRBV11-2 | TRBD2 | . | TGTGCCAGCAGGGGGGCGGCTAGCGGGAGGGGTGACCAAGAGACCCAGTACTTC | CASRGAASGRGDQETQYF
TRBJ2-5 | 15 | TRBV5-1 | . | . | TGCGCCAGCAGCCCCCGAGGCGGGACGGAAGAGACCCAGTACTTC | CASSPRGGTEETQYF
TRBJ2-1 | 15 | TRBV11-3 | TRBD2 | many | TGTGCCAGCAGCCAGAATAGCGGGGGTTGGCATGAGCAGTTCTTC | CASSQNSGGWHEQFF
TRBJ2-7 | 12 | TRBV10-3 | . | . | TGTGCCATCAGTGCGGGGGAACACGAGCAGTACTTC | CAISAGEHEQYF
TRBJ1-1 | 13 | TRBV11-2 | . | few | TGTGCCAGCAGACCTAGAAAGAACACTGAAGCTTTCTTT | CASRPRKNTEAFF
TRBJ2-1 | 18 | TRBV9 | TRBD2 | few | TGTGCCAGCAGCGTAGGGGGTAGCGGGAGGGCAACCTACAATGAGCAGTTCTTC | CASSVGGSGRATYNEQFF
TRBJ1-4 | 14 | TRBV2 | . | . | TGTGCCAGCACACAAAACGGGGGCGGTGAAAAACTGTTTTTT | CASTQNGGGEKLFF
TRBJ2-7 | 12 | TRBV20-1 | TRBD2 | many | TGCAGTGCTACTAGCGGGACCTACGAGCAGTACTTC | CSATSGTYEQYF
TRBJ2-6 | 12 | TRBV29-1 | . | many | TGCAGCGTTGCCCCGGGGGCCAACGTCCTGACTTTC | CSVAPGANVLTF